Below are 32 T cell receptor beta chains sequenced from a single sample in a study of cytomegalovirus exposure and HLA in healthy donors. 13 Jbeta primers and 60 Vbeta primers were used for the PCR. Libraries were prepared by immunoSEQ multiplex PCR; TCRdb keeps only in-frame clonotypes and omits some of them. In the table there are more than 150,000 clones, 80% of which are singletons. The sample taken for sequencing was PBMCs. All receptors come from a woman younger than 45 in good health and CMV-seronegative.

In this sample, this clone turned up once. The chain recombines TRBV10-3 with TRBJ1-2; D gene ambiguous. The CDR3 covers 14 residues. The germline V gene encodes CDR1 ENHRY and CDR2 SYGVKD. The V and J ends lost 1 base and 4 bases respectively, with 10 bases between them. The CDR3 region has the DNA TGTGCCATCAGTGAGTATCCAGACATCTATGGCTACACCTTC. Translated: CAISEYPDIYGYTF.

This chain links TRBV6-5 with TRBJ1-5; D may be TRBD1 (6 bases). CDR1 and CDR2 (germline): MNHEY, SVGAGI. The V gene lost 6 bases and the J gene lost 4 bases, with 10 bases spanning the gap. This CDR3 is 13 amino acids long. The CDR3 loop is CASSQTGNQPQHF. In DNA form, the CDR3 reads TGTGCCAGCAGCCAAACAGGGAATCAGCCCCAGCATTTT.

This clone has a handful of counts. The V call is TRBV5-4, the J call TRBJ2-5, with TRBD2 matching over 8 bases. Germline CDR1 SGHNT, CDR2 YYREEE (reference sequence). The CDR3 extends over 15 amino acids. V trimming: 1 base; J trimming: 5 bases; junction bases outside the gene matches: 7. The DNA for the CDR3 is TGTGCCAGCAGCTTGTACGGGGGGGCCGGGGAGACCCAGTACTTC. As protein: CASSLYGGAGETQYF.

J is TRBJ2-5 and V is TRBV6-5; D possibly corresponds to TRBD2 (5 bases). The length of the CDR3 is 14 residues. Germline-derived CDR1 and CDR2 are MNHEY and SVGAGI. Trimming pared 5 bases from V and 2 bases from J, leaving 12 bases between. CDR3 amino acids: CASSTQWTQETQYF. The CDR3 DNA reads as TGTGCCAGCAGTACGCAATGGACTCAAGAGACCCAGTACTTC.

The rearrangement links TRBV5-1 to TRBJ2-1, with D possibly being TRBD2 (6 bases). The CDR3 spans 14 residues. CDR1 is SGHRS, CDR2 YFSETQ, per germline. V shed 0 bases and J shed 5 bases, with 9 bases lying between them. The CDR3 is CASSLGREDNEQFF. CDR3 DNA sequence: TGCGCCAGCAGCTTGGGCAGGGAGGACAATGAGCAGTTCTTC.

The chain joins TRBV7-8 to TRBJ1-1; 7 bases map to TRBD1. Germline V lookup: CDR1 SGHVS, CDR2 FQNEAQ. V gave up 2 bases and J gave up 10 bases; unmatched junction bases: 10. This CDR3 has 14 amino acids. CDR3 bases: TGTGCCAGCAGCTTACCGGACAGGTCCCCGTTAGCTTTCTTT. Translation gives CASSLPDRSPLAFF.

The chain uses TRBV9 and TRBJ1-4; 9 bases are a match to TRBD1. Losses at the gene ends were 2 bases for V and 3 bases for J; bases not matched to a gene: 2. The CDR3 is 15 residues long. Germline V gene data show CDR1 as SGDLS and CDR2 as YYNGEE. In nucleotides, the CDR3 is TGTGCCAGCAGCGTGGGGACAGGGCCTAATGAAAAACTGTTTTTT. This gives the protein CASSVGTGPNEKLFF.

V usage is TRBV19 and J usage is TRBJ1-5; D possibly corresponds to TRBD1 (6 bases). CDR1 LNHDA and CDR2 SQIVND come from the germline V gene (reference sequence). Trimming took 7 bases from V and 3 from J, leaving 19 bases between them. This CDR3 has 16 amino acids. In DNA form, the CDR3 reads TGTGCCAGTACCCCCCGCCGGGGGGCACCCAATCAGCCCCAGCATTTT. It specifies CASTPRRGAPNQPQHF.

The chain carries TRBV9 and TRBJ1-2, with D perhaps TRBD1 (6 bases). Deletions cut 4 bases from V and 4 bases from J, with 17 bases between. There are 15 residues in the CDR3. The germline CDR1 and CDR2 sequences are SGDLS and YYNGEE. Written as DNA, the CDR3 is TGTGCCAGCAGCCCCAGGGGTGGGGGTCCCTATGGCTACACCTTC. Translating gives CASSPRGGGPYGYTF.

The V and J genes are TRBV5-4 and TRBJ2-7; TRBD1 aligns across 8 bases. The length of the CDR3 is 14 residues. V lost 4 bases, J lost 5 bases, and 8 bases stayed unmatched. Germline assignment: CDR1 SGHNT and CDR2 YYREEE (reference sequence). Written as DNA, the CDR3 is TGTGCCAGCAGCCGGACAGGGTGGTCCAACGAGCAGTACTTC. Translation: CASSRTGWSNEQYF.

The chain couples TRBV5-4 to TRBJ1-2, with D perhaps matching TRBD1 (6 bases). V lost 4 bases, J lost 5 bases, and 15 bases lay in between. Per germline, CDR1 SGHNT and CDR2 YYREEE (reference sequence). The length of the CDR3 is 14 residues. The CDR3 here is CASSLPLQGYGYTF. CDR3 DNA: TGTGCCAGCAGCCTTCCACTACAGGGTTATGGCTACACCTTC.

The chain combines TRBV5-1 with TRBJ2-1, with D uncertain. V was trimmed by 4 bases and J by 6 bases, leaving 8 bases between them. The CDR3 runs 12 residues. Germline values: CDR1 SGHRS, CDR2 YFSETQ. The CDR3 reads CASSLVFNEQFF. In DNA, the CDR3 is TGCGCCAGCAGCCTGGTATTCAATGAGCAGTTCTTC.

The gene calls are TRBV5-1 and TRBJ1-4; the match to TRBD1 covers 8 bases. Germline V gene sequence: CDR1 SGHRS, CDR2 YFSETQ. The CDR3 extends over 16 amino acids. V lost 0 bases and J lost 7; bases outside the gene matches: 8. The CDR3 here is CASSLARTGWAEKLFF. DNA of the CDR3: TGCGCCAGCAGCTTGGCCAGGACAGGGTGGGCTGAAAAACTGTTTTTT.

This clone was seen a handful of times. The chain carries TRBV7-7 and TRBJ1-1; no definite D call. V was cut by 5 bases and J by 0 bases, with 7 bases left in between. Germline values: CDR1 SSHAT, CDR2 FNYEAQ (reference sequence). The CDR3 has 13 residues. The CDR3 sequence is CASSRTLNTEAFF. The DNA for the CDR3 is TGTGCCAGCAGCCGTACACTGAACACTGAAGCTTTCTTT.

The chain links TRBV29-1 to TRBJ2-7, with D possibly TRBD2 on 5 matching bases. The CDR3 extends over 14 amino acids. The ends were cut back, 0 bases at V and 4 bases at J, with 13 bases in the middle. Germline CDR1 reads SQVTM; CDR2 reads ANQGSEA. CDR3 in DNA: TGCAGCGTTGAAGATGATCGCCGGGGTTACGAGCAGTACTTC. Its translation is CSVEDDRRGYEQYF.

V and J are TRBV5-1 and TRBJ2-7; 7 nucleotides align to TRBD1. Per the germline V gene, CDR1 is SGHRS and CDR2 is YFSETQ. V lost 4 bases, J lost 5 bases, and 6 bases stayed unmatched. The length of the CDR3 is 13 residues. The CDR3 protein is CASSQKTGNEQYF. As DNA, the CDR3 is TGCGCCAGCAGCCAAAAGACAGGGAACGAGCAGTACTTC.

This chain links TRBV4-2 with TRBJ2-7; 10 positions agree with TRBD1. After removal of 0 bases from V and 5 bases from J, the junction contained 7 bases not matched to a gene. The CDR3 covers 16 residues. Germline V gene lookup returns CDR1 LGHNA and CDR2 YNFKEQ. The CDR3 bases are TGTGCCAGCAGCCAAGATAAGGGACAGGGGAGGAACGAGCAGTACTTC. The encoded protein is CASSQDKGQGRNEQYF.

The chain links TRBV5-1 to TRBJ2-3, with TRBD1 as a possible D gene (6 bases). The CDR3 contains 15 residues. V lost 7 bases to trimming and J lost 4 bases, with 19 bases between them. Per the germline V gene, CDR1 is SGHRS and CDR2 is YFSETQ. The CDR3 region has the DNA TGCGCCAGCGGGGGAGATAAGGGGGTGGCAGATACGCAGTATTTT. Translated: CASGGDKGVADTQYF. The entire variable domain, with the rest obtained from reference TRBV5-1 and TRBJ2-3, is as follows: KAGVTQTPRYLIKTRGQQVTLSCSPISGHRSVSWYQQTPGQGLQFLFEYFSETQRNKGNFPGRFSGRQFSNSRSEMNVSTLELGDSALYLCASGGDKGVADTQYFGPGTRLTVL.

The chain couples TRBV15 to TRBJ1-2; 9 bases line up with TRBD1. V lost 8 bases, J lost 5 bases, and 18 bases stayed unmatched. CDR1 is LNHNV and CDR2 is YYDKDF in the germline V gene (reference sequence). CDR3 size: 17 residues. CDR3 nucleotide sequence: TGTGCCACCCGAAGGGATTCGACAGGGGGGAGTTCTTATGGCTACACCTTC. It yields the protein CATRRDSTGGSSYGYTF. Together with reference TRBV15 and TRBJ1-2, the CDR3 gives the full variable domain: DAMVIQNPRYQVTQFGKPVTLSCSQTLNHNVMYWYQQKSSQAPKLLFHYYDKDFNNEADTPDNFQSRRPNTSFCFLDIRSPGLGDTAMYLCATRRDSTGGSSYGYTFGSGTRLTVV.

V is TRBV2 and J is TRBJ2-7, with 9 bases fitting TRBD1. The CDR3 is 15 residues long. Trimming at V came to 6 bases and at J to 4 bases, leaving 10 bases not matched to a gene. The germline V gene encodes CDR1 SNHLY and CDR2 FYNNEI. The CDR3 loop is CASRVNGDRVYEQYF. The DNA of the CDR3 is TGTGCCAGCAGAGTCAACGGGGACAGGGTTTACGAGCAGTACTTC. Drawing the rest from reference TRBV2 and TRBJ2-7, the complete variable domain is EPEVTQTPSHQVTQMGQEVILRCVPISNHLYFYWYRQILGQKVEFLVSFYNNEISEKSEIFDDQFSVERPDGSNFTLKIRSTKLEDSAMYFCASRVNGDRVYEQYFGPGTRLTVT.

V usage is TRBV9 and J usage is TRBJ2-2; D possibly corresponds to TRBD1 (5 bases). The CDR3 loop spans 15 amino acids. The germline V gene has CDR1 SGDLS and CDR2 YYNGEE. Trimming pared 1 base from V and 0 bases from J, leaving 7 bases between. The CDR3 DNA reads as TGTGCCAGCAGCGTAAGGGGCACGAACACCGGGGAGCTGTTTTTT. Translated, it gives CASSVRGTNTGELFF.

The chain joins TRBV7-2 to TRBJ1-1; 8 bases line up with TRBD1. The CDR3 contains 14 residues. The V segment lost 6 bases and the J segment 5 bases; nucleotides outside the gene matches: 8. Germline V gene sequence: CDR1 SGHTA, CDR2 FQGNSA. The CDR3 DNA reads TGTGCCAGCAGACCTTGGACAGGGCAAACTGAAGCTTTCTTT. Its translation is CASRPWTGQTEAFF. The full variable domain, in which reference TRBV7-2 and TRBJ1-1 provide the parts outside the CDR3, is GAGVSQSPSNKVTEKGKDVELRCDPISGHTALYWYRQSLGQGLEFLIYFQGNSAPDKSGLPSDRFSAERTGGSVSTLTIQRTQQEDSAVYLCASRPWTGQTEAFFGQGTRLTVV.

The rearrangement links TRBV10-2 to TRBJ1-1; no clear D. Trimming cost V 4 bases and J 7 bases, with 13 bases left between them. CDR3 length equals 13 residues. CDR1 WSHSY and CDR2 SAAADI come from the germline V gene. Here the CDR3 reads CASSAGSRFEAFF. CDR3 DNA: TGCGCCAGCAGTGCAGGCAGCAGATTTGAAGCTTTCTTT.

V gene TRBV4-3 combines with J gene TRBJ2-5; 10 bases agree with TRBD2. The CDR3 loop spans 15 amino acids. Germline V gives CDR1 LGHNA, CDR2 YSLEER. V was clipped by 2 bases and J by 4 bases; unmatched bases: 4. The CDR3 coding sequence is TGCGCCAGCAGCCAAACAGCGGGGGGGGGAGAGACCCAGTACTTC. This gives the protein CASSQTAGGGETQYF.

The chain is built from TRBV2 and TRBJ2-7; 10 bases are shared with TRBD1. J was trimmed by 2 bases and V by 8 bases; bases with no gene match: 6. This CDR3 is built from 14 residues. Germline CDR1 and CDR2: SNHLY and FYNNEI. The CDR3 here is CASQGGTGAYEQYF. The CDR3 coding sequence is TGTGCCAGCCAAGGGGGGACAGGGGCCTACGAGCAGTACTTC.

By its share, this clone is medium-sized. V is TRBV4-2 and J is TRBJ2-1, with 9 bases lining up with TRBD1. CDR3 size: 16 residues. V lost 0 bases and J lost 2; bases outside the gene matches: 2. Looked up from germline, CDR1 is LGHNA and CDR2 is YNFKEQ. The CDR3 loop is CASSQDRDRAYNEQFF. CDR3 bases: TGTGCCAGCAGCCAAGACCGGGACAGGGCCTACAATGAGCAGTTCTTC.

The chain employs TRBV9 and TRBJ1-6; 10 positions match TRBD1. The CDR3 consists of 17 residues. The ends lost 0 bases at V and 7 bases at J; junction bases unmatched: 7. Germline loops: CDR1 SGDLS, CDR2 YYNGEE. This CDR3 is CASSVGQGQGYNSPLHF. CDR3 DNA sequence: TGTGCCAGCAGCGTAGGTCAGGGACAGGGGTACAATTCACCCCTCCACTTT.

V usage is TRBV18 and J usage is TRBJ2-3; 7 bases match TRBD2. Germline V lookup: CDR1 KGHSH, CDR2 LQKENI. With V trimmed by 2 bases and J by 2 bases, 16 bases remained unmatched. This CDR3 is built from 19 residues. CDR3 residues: CASSPGGSGAQTYTDTQYF. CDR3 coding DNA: TGTGCCAGCTCACCAGGGGGAAGCGGGGCTCAAACTTACACAGATACGCAGTATTTT.

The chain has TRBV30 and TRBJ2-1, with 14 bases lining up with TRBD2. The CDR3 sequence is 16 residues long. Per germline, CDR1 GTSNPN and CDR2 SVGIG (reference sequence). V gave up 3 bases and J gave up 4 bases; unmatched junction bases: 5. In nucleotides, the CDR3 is TGTGCCTGGAGGACTAGCGGGGGGGCACAGTACAATGAGCAGTTCTTC. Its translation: CAWRTSGGAQYNEQFF.

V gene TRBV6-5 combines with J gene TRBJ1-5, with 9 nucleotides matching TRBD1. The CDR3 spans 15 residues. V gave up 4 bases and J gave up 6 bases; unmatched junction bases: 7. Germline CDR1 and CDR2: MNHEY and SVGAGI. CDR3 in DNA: TGTGCCAGCAGTTCACAGGGGGCACGGGGTCAGCCCCAGCATTTT. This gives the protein CASSSQGARGQPQHF.

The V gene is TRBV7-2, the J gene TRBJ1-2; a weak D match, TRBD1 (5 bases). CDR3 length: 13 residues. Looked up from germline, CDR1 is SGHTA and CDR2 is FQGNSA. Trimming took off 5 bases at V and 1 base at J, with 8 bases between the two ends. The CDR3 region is CASSVDINYGYTF. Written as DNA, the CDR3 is TGTGCCAGCAGCGTGGACATTAACTATGGCTACACCTTC.

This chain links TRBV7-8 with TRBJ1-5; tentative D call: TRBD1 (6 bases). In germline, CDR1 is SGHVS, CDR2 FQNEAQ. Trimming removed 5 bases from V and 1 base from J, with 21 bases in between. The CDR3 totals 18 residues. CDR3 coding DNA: TGTGCCAGCAGCCGAGGACAGACCACCCGGCAAAGCAATCAGCCCCAGCATTTT. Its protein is CASSRGQTTRQSNQPQHF.